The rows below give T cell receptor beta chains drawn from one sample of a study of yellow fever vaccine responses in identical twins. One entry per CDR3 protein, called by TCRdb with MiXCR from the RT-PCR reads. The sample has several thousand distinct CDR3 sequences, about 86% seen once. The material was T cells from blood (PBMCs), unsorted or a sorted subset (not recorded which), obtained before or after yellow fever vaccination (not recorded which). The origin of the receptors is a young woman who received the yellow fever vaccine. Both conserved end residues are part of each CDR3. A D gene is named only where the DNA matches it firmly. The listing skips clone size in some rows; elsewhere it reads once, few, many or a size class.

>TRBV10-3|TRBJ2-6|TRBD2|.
CAIRGLAGASGANVLTF
TGTGCCATCAGAGGACTAGCGGGGGCCTCTGGGGCCAACGTCCTGACTTTC
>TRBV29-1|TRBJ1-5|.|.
CSVMDNRISNQPQHF
TGCAGCGTGATGGACAACCGCATTAGCAATCAGCCCCAGCATTTT
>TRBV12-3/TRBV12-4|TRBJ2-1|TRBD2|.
CASTLAGIKNEQFF
TGTGCCAGCACCCTAGCGGGAATTAAGAATGAGCAGTTCTTC
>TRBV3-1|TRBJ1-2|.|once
CASSQGGQGYGYTF
TGTGCCAGCAGCCAAGGGGGGCAGGGCTATGGCTACACCTTC
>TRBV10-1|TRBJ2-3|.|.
CASSAQPGIDTQYF
TGCGCCAGCAGTGCGCAACCCGGGATAGATACGCAGTATTTT
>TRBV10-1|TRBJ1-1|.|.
CASNEGKAMNTEAFF
TGCGCCAGCAACGAGGGGAAAGCCATGAACACTGAAGCTTTCTTT
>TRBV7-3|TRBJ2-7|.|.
CASSLTSLDSQTYEQYF
TGTGCCAGCAGCTTAACTTCTTTGGACAGTCAAACCTACGAGCAGTACTTC
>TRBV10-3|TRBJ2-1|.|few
CAISESGDDEQFF
TGTGCCATCAGTGAGTCAGGGGACGATGAGCAGTTCTTC
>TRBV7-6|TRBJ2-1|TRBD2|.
CASSLREGGSLRYNEQFF
TGTGCCAGCAGCCTCCGGGAGGGCGGGAGTTTACGCTACAATGAGCAGTTCTTC
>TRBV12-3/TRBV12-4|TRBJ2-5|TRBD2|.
CASSRLAGGAETQYF
TGTGCCAGCAGCCGACTAGCGGGAGGGGCAGAGACCCAGTACTTC
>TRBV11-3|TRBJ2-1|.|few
CASSLAPFNEQFF
TGTGCCAGCAGCTTAGCCCCGTTCAATGAGCAGTTCTTC
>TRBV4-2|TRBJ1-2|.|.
CASSQDWGLGYGYTF
TGTGCCAGCAGCCAAGATTGGGGGCTGGGCTATGGCTACACCTTC
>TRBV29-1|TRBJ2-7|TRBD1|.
CSVENRGHSYEQYF
TGCAGCGTTGAGAACAGGGGGCACTCCTACGAGCAGTACTTC
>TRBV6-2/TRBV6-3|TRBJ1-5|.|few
CASVGFSSQNQPQHF
TGTGCCAGCGTCGGGTTTTCCTCCCAGAATCAGCCCCAGCATTTT
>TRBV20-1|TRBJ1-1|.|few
CSVKGNTEAFF
TGCAGTGTAAAAGGGAACACTGAAGCTTTCTTT
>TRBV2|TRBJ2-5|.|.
CASSLPGVGGQETQYF
TGTGCCAGCAGTCTCCCAGGTGTGGGGGGCCAAGAGACCCAGTACTTC
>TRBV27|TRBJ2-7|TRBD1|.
CATGGQGAGHEQYF
TGTGCCACCGGAGGACAGGGGGCTGGGCACGAGCAGTACTTC
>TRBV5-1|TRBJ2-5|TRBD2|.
CASRLTSGVLQETQYF
TGCGCCAGCAGGTTGACTAGCGGGGTACTACAAGAGACCCAGTACTTC
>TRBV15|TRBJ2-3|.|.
CATSRDRGLGTDTQYF
TGTGCCACCAGCAGAGACCGAGGTCTCGGCACAGATACGCAGTATTTT
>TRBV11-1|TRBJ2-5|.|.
CASSLELLPETQYF
TGTGCCAGCAGCTTAGAGCTCCTTCCAGAGACCCAGTACTTC
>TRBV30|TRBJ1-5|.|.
CAWSVGAENQPQHF
TGTGCCTGGAGTGTAGGGGCCGAGAATCAGCCCCAGCATTTT
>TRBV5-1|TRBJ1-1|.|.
CASSFAVLSTEAFF
TGCGCCAGCAGCTTTGCAGTTTTGAGCACTGAAGCTTTCTTT
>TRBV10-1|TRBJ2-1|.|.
CAERRDSYNEQFF
TGCGCGGAACGACGCGACTCCTACAATGAGCAGTTCTTC
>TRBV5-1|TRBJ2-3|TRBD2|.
CASSLVSSGGPTDTQYF
TGCGCCAGCAGCTTGGTTAGTAGCGGGGGACCCACAGATACGCAGTATTTT
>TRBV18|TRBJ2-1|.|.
CASSPLGNEQFF
TGTGCCAGCTCACCCTTGGGCAATGAGCAGTTCTTC